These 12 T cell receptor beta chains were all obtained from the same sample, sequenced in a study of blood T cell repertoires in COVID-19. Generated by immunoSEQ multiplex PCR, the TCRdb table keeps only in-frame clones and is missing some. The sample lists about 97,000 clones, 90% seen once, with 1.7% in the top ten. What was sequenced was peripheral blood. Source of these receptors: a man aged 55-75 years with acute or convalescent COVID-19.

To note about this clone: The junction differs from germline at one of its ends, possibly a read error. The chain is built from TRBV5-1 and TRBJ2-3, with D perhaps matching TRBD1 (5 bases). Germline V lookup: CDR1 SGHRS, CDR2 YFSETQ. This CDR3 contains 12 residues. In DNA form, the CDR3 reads TGCGCCAGCAGCTTGGATGGTAGTACAGGCCCTTTT. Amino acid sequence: CASSLDGSTGPF.

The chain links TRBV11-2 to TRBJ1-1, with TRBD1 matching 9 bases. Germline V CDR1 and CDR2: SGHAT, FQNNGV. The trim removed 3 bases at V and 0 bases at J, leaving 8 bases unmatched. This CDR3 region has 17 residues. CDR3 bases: TGTGCCAGCAGCTTGATTGGACAGGGGCTCCTGAACACTGAAGCTTTCTTT. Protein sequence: CASSLIGQGLLNTEAFF.

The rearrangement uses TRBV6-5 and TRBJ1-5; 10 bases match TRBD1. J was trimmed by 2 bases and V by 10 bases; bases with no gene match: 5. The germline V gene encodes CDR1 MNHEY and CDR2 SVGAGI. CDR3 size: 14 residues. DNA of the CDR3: TGTGCCACCAGGACAGGGGGAGGCAATCAGCCCCAGCATTTT. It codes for CATRTGGGNQPQHF.

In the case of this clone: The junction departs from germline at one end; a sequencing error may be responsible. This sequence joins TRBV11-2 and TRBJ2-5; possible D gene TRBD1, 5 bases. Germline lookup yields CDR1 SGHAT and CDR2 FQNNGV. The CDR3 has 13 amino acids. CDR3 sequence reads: CASSSGQGSYLDF. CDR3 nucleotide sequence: TGTGCCAGCAGCTCGGGCCAGGGATCATATCTCGACTTC. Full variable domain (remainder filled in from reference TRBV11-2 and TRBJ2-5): EAGVAQSPRYKIIEKRQSVAFWCNPISGHATLYWYQQILGQGPKLLIQFQNNGVVDDSQLPKDRFSAERLKGVDSTLKIQPAKLEDSAVYLCASSSGQGSYLDFGPGTRLLVL.

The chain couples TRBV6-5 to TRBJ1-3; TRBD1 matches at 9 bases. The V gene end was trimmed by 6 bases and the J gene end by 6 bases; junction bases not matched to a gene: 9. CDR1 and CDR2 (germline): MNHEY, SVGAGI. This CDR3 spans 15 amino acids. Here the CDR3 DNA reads TGTGCCAGCAGAACCGGGACAGGGAACAAAAACACCATATATTTT. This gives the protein CASRTGTGNKNTIYF.

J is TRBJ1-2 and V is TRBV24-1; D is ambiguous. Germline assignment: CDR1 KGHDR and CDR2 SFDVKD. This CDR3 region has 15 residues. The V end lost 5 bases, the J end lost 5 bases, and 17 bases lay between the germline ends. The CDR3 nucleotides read TGTGCCACCAGTGGGGGAGGGCGGCAAGTGTATGGCTACACCTTC. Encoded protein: CATSGGGRQVYGYTF.

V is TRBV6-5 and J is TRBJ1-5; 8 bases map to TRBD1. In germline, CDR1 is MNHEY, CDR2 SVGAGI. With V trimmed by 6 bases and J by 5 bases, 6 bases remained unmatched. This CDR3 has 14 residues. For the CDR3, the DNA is TGTGCCAGCAGCGGACAGGGCGCGGATCAGCCCCAGCATTTT. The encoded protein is CASSGQGADQPQHF.

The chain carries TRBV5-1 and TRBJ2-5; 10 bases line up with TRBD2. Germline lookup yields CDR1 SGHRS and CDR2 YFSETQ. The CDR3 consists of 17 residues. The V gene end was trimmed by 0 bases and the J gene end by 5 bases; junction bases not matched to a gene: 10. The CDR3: CASSLGIWVLAGETQYF. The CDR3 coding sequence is TGCGCCAGCAGCTTGGGGATATGGGTACTAGCGGGGGAGACCCAGTACTTC.

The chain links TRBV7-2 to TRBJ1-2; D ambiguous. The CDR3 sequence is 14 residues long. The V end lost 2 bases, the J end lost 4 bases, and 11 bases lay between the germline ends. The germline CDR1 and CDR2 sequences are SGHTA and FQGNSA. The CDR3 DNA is TGTGCCAGCAGCTTAATGCAATTCGGCTATGGCTACACCTTC. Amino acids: CASSLMQFGYGYTF.

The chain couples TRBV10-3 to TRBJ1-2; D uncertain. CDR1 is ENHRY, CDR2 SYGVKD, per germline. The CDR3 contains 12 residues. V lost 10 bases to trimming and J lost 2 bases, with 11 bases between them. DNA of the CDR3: TGTGCCACGGGTCCACCCAACTATGGCTACACCTTC. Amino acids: CATGPPNYGYTF.

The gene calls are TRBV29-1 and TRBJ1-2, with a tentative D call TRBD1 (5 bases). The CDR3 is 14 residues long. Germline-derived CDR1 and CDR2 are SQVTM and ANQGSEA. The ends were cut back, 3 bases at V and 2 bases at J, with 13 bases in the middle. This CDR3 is CSVDPRQLNYGYTF. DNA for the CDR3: TGCAGCGTTGACCCTAGACAGCTGAACTATGGCTACACCTTC.

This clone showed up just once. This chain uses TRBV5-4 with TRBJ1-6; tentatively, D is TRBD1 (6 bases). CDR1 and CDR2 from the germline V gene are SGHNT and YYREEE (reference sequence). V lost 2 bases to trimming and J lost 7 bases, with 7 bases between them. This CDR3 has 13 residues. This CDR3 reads CASSLQGNSPLHF. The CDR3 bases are TGTGCCAGCAGCTTACAGGGAAATTCACCCCTCCACTTT. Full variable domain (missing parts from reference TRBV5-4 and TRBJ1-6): ETGVTQSPTHLIKTRGQQVTLRCSSQSGHNTVSWYQQALGQGPQFIFQYYREEENGRGNFPPRFSGLQFPNYSSELNVNALELDDSALYLCASSLQGNSPLHFGNGTRLTVT.